The 27 T cell receptor beta chains listed next were all sequenced from one sample in a study of post-analysis software for immune sequencing data. Whole-study findings and limits: TRBV segments more frequent in patients than in controls numbered five and included TRBV5-6, TRBV5-1 and TRBV20-1.

Antigens of these TCRs are unknown. Prepared libraries of TCR beta cDNA carried unique molecular identifiers. One entry per CDR3 protein results from TCRdb running MiXCR on the PCR reads. The sample has roughly 180,000 distinct CDR3 sequences, 30% seen once. The sample consisted of blood. These TCRs come from a girl aged 5-17 years with multiple sclerosis.

In this sample, this clonotype turned up many times. The chain employs TRBV5-1 and TRBJ2-5, with D hard to call. This CDR3 region has 14 residues. The germline V gene encodes CDR1 SGHRS and CDR2 YFSETQ. V lost 1 base and J 3 bases, leaving 10 bases between the germline ends. The CDR3 DNA is TGCGCCAGCAGCTTGTCCGGTACGGAAGAGACCCAGTACTTC. Its translation is CASSLSGTEETQYF.

The rearrangement uses TRBV11-3 and TRBJ2-5; D is possibly TRBD1 or TRBD2 (5 bases each). From germline, CDR1 is SGHNT and CDR2 YENEEA. The V end was cut by 1 base, the J end by 1 base, with 7 bases between. The CDR3 extends over 14 amino acids. In nucleotides, the CDR3 is TGTGCCAGCAGCTTAGTGGGACGCCAAGAGACCCAGTACTTC. Amino acid sequence: CASSLVGRQETQYF.

In this sample, this clonotype turned up a few times. The J gene is TRBJ2-2, the V gene TRBV11-2; 16 bases fit TRBD2. The length of the CDR3 is 19 residues. V shed 4 bases and J 4 bases; nucleotides not matched to a gene: 9. CDR1 and CDR2 from the germline V gene are SGHAT and FQNNGV. CDR3 in DNA: TGTGCCAGCAGCTCAATGGGACTAGCGGGAGGGCATGGCACCGGGGAGCTGTTTTTT. Translation: CASSSMGLAGGHGTGELFF.

The chain joins TRBV5-1 to TRBJ1-1, with no clear D. The V end lost 0 bases, the J end lost 1 base, and 7 bases lay between the germline ends. CDR1 and CDR2 (germline): SGHRS, YFSETQ. The CDR3 is 14 residues long. The CDR3 region is CASSLVGANTEAFF. CDR3 nucleotide sequence: TGCGCCAGCAGCTTGGTCGGAGCGAACACTGAAGCTTTCTTT.

Turning to this clonotype: A much larger clone lies one base from this, so it may be a read error. The rearrangement uses TRBV20-1 and TRBJ2-5; tentative D call: TRBD2 (6 bases). Gene TRBJ2-7 matches the end of the DNA better, so the J call may be wrong. Looked up from germline, CDR1 is DFQATT and CDR2 is SNEGSKA (reference sequence). The CDR3 spans 15 residues. CDR3 region: CSAQKSVAVSCEQYF. Here the CDR3 DNA reads TGCAGTGCCCAGAAATCCGTAGCGGTCTCCTGCGAGCAGTACTTC.

Details on this clonotype: This may stem from a read error, because a much larger clone lies one nucleotide away. The CDR3 DNA follows: TGCGCCAGCAGGGACCACAGGGAGCAAGAGCAGTACTTC. As protein: CASRDHREQEQYF. The genes are TRBV10-2 and TRBJ2-7; tentative D call: TRBD1 (6 bases). Germline V gives CDR1 WSHSY, CDR2 SAAADI. V shed 6 bases and J shed 7 bases, with 16 bases lying between them. The CDR3 runs 13 residues.

About this clonotype: A much larger clone is a single base away; this may be a read error. The gene calls are TRBV20-1 and TRBJ2-1; D unresolved. V was pared by 8 bases and J by 6 bases, with 14 bases between. The CDR3 is made up of 12 amino acids. Germline V gene sequence: CDR1 DFQATT, CDR2 SNEGSKA (reference sequence). CDR3 sequence reads: CSFKSLFNEQFF. Written as DNA, the CDR3 is TGCAGTTTCAAGAGCCTGTTCAATGAGCAGTTCTTC.

This clonotype has a count of ten or more. CDR3 amino acids: CSVDPEGGSSPYEQYF. The CDR3 DNA sequence: TGCAGCGTTGACCCGGAGGGGGGATCATCACCCTACGAGCAGTACTTC. The V gene is TRBV29-1, the J gene TRBJ2-7, with D perhaps being TRBD1 or TRBD2 (6 bases each). The ends were cut back, 3 bases at V and 2 bases at J, with 20 bases in the middle. CDR3 length: 16 residues. Germline values: CDR1 SQVTM, CDR2 ANQGSEA.

The sample holds a few counts of this clonotype. The chain is built from TRBV11-2 and TRBJ2-5; D unresolved. The germline gives CDR1 SGHAT, CDR2 FQNNGV. CDR3 length equals 11 residues. V was clipped by 5 bases and J by 5 bases, with 6 bases between them. CDR3 sequence (DNA): TGTGCCAGCAGCCCTCTGGAGACCCAGTACTTC. Its protein product is CASSPLETQYF.

This clonotype has just a few counts. The J gene is TRBJ1-6, the V gene TRBV5-1, with D unresolved. CDR1 SGHRS and CDR2 YFSETQ come from the germline V gene. Trimming removed 0 bases at V and 10 bases at J, with 11 bases between. The CDR3 has 14 residues. CDR3 sequence: CASSLVGYGSPLHF. In DNA, the CDR3 is TGCGCCAGCAGCTTGGTAGGGTACGGGTCACCCCTCCACTTT.

Ten or more counts support this clonotype. The J gene is TRBJ1-2, the V gene TRBV30; D is perhaps TRBD1 (6 bases). Germline CDR1 GTSNPN, CDR2 SVGIG (reference sequence). Deletions cut 7 bases from V and 7 bases from J, with 10 bases between. The CDR3 is 10 amino acids. The CDR3 reads CASGAVGYTF. The CDR3 nucleotides read TGTGCCTCAGGGGCTGTTGGCTACACCTTC. Looking up the rest from reference TRBV30 and TRBJ1-2 gives the full variable domain: SQTIHQWPATLVQPVGSPLSLECTVEGTSNPNLYWYRQAAGRGLQLLFYSVGIGQISSEVPQNLSASRPQDRQFILSSKKLLLSDSGFYLCASGAVGYTFGSGTRLTVV.

The V gene is TRBV10-3, the J gene TRBJ1-1; D is possibly TRBD1 (5 bases). The germline CDR1 and CDR2 sequences are ENHRY and SYGVKD. The V and J ends lost 0 bases and 5 bases respectively, with 10 bases between them. The CDR3 is 14 amino acids. Written as DNA, the CDR3 is TGTGCCATCAGTGAGTCCGCAGGGATAACTGAAGCTTTCTTT. Protein: CAISESAGITEAFF.

In this sample, this clonotype turned up many times. This rearrangement joins TRBV29-1 to TRBJ2-3, with 11 bases lining up with TRBD2. The CDR3 consists of 13 residues. After removal of 7 bases from V and 2 bases from J, the junction contained 2 bases not matched to a gene. CDR1 and CDR2 (germline): SQVTM, ANQGSEA. The CDR3 DNA reads TGCAGCGAACTAGCGGGAGCCACAGATACGCAGTATTTT. Its protein product is CSELAGATDTQYF.

The genes are TRBV14 and TRBJ2-1; D is possibly TRBD1 (5 bases). V was trimmed by 4 bases and J by 10 bases, leaving 14 bases between them. The CDR3 length is 13 residues. Germline lookup yields CDR1 SGHDN and CDR2 FVKESK. The DNA for the CDR3 is TGTGCCAGCAGCCCATGGGGCCACGACGAGCAGTTCTTC. Translated: CASSPWGHDEQFF.

In its sample, this clonotype was seen many times. The chain employs TRBV5-6 and TRBJ2-7, with TRBD1 matching 9 bases. The CDR3 has 16 residues. The V gene's germline CDR1 is SGHDT and CDR2 YYEEEE. Germline trimming cut 3 bases from V and 0 bases from J; bases unmatched to any gene: 7. CDR3 in amino acids: CASSWTGTGSSYEQYF. The CDR3 bases are TGTGCCAGCAGCTGGACCGGGACAGGGAGCTCCTACGAGCAGTACTTC.

At least ten counts were recorded for this clonotype. J is TRBJ1-5 and V is TRBV6-5; no definite D call. Germline-derived CDR1 and CDR2 are MNHEY and SVGAGI. The V end lost 8 bases, the J end lost 6 bases, and 11 bases lay between the germline ends. The CDR3 is 12 residues long. The CDR3 reads CASGKQTQPQHF. In DNA, the CDR3 is TGTGCCAGCGGAAAACAGACTCAGCCCCAGCATTTT.

This clonotype was observed a handful of times. The chain has TRBV5-1 and TRBJ2-3; TRBD2 matches 10 bases. The CDR3 extends over 16 amino acids. Trimming at V came to 0 bases and at J to 2 bases, leaving 3 bases not matched to a gene. CDR1 SGHRS and CDR2 YFSETQ come from the germline V gene. CDR3 in DNA: TGCGCCAGCAGCTTGGCCGGACTAGCGGCCACAGATACGCAGTATTTT. It encodes CASSLAGLAATDTQYF.

The sample holds many counts of this clonotype. The CDR3: CASSYRHSGYEQYF. The CDR3 region has the DNA TGTGCCAGCAGTTACCGCCATTCAGGCTACGAGCAGTACTTC. The rearrangement links TRBV6-5 to TRBJ2-7, with D uncertain. In germline, CDR1 is MNHEY, CDR2 SVGAGI. The CDR3 extends over 14 amino acids. V was trimmed by 2 bases and J by 3 bases, leaving 11 bases between them.

The chain employs TRBV5-1 and TRBJ2-1; 7 bases align to TRBD2. The end of the DNA fits TRBJ2-7 better, so the J call may be wrong. CDR3 length: 16 amino acids. The germline V gene has CDR1 SGHRS and CDR2 YFSETQ. CDR3 amino acids: CASSLGWEGLYNEQYF. The CDR3 DNA sequence: TGCGCCAGCAGCTTGGGATGGGAGGGCCTCTACAATGAGCAGTACTTC.

Only a few counts were recorded for this clonotype. The CDR3: CASSFLEGTEAFF. The CDR3, as DNA: TGTGCCAGCAGTTTCTTAGAGGGCACTGAAGCTTTCTTT. This chain connects TRBV12-3 or TRBV12-4 to TRBJ1-1; D remains ambiguous. Trimming removed 3 bases at V and 4 bases at J, with 9 bases between. This CDR3 region has 13 residues.

The V call is TRBV20-1, the J call TRBJ1-3; D remains ambiguous. V shed 6 bases and J shed 0 bases, with 6 bases lying between them. Germline values: CDR1 DFQATT, CDR2 SNEGSKA (reference sequence). This CDR3 contains 12 residues. DNA of the CDR3: TGCAGTGCCTATGGCTCTGGAAACACCATATATTTT. Residues: CSAYGSGNTIYF.

The rearrangement links TRBV30 to TRBJ2-1; D call uncertain. The end of the DNA aligns better with TRBJ2-7, so the J call may be wrong. The germline gives CDR1 GTSNPN, CDR2 SVGIG (reference sequence). This CDR3 region has 12 residues. The CDR3 bases are TGTGCCTGGGTACTGTTCTACAATGAGCAGTACTTC. Encoded protein: CAWVLFYNEQYF.

The rearrangement joins TRBV27 to TRBJ2-7; D assignment may be TRBD1 or TRBD2 (5 bases each). The V end was cut by 8 bases, the J end by 2 bases, with 34 bases between. This CDR3 has 20 amino acids. The V gene's germline CDR1 is MNHEY and CDR2 SMNVEV (reference sequence). CDR3 residues: CASGPYRYDMRGLLAYEQYF. The CDR3 DNA reads TGTGCCAGCGGGCCCTATCGATACGACATGAGGGGTTTGTTAGCCTACGAGCAGTACTTC.

This clonotype was picked up many times. This chain joins TRBV12-3 or TRBV12-4 and TRBJ2-7; 9 bases map to TRBD2. Unmatched junction bases numbered 5, after V lost 8 bases and J lost 0 bases. CDR3 length: 14 amino acids. Here the CDR3 DNA reads TGTGCCAGCGGGAGCGGGGGGAGCTCCTACGAGCAGTACTTC. Its protein product is CASGSGGSSYEQYF.

Note on this clonotype: A single base separates this from a much larger clone, so it may be a read error. This chain joins TRBV7-4 and TRBJ2-7; TRBD2 agrees at 10 bases. This CDR3 is built from 17 residues. Germline CDR1 and CDR2: SGHVT and SQSDAQ. Written as DNA, the CDR3 is TGTGCCTGCAGCTCCGGGACTAGCGTCTCGAGCTCCTACGAGCAGTACTTC. Its translation: CACSSGTSVSSSYEQYF. The full variable domain, its missing parts supplied by reference TRBV7-4 and TRBJ2-7, is GAGVSQSPRYKVAKRGRDVALRCDSISGHVTLYWYRQTLGQGSEVLTYSQSDAQRDKSGRPSGRFSAERPERSVSTLKIQRTEQGDSAVYLCACSSGTSVSSSYEQYFGPGTRLTVT.

This clonotype was detected many times. The V gene is TRBV20-1, the J gene TRBJ2-7; D gene ambiguous. The CDR3 spans 13 residues. Germline V gene sequence: CDR1 DFQATT, CDR2 SNEGSKA (reference sequence). Trimming took 4 bases from V and 2 from J, leaving 12 bases between them. This chain's CDR3 is CSANKASTYEQYF. CDR3 DNA sequence: TGCAGTGCTAATAAGGCTTCCACCTACGAGCAGTACTTC.

Comments on this clonotype: This may come from a read error, since a much larger clone is one base off. V is TRBV20-1 and J is TRBJ2-1; 11 bases align to TRBD2. The CDR3 spans 17 residues. V was clipped by 0 bases and J by 1 base; unmatched bases: 5. Germline assignment: CDR1 DFQATT and CDR2 SNEGSKA (reference sequence). In DNA, the CDR3 is TGCAGTGCTAGAGACCCGGCTAGCGGGAGGTCCTACAATGAGCAGTTCTTC. Translating it yields CSARDPASGRSYNEQFF.